This T cell receptor beta chain was retrieved from a study of identical twins. TCRdb used MiXCR to reprocess the 5' RACE reads, holding one entry per CDR3 protein. The table lists 260,000 or so distinct CDR3 sequences, approximately 7.8% of them singletons. The V gene lost 1 base and the J gene lost 2 bases, with 9 bases spanning the gap. This CDR3 is 14 amino acids long. Germline V lookup: CDR1 SNHLY, CDR2 FYNNEI. This clonotype has just a few counts. The data were also submitted as part of a second study, on yellow fever vaccine responses in identical twins.

Input material: CD8+ T cells sorted from blood. This chain connects TRBV2 to TRBJ2-7, with D perhaps assigned TRBD1 or TRBD2 (5 bases each). The clonotype originates from a woman under 30 in good health. Here the CDR3 reads CASSEVRGPYEQYF. As DNA, the CDR3 is TGTGCCAGCAGTGAAGTCCGGGGACCCTACGAGCAGTACTTC.